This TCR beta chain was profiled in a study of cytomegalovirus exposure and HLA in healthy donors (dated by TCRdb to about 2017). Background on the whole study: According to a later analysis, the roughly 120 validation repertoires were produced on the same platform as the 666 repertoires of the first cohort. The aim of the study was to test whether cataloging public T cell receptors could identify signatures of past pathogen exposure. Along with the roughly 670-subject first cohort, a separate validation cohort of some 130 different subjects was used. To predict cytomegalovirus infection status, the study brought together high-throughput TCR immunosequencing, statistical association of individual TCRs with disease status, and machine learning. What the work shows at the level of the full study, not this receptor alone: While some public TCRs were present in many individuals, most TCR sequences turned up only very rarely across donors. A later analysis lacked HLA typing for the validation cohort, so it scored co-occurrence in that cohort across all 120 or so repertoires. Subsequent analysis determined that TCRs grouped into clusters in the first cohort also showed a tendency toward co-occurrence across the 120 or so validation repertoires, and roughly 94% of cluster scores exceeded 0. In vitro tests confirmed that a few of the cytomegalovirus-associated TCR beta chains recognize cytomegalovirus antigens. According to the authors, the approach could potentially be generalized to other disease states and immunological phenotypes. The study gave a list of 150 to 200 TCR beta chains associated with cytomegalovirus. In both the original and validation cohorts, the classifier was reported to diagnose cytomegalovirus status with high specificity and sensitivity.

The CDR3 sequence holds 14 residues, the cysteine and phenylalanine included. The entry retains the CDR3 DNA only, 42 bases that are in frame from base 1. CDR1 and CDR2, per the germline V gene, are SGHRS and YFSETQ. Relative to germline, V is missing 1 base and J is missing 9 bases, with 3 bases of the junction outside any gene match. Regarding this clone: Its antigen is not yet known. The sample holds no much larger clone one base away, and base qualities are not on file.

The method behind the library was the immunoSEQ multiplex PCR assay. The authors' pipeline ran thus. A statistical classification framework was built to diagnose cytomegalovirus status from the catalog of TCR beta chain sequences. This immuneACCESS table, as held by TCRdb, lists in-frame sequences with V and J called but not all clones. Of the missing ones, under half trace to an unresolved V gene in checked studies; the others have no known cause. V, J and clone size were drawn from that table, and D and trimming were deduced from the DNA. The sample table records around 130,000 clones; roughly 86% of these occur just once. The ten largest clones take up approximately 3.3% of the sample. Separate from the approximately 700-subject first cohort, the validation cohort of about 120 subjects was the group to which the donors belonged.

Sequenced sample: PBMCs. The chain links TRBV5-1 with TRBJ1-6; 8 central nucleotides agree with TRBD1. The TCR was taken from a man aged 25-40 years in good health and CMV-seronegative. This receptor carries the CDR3 CASSLQGAVSPLHF. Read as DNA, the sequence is TGCGCCAGCAGCTTGCAGGGGGCGGTTTCACCCCTCCACTTT.